In its sample, the clone carrying this T cell receptor beta chain is medium-sized. Its matching antigen is unknown. These data come from a study of vaccination and CD4 T cells after COVID-19. Study summary: Convalescent donors were composed of six males and four females, of whom two were Hispanic. Median time from second vaccine dose to sampling was 72 days (14 to 241).

Sequence data for DNA of cultured CD4+ T cells were generated by the Oncomine TCR Beta short-read assay. MiXCR, run by TCRdb on the PCR reads, gives a single entry per CDR3 protein. Of roughly 6,600 distinct CDR3 sequences in the sample, 20% to 25% were seen once. V lost 2 bases, J lost 8 bases, and 18 bases lay in between. There are 15 residues in the CDR3. Germline lookup yields CDR1 MNHNS and CDR2 SASEGT. The treatment was: roughly nine-day PBMC culture with coronavirus spike peptide pools or control peptides (ViraFEST assay). Once cultured about eleven days, CD4+ T cells underwent isolation by negative selection.

The sequence came from a human donor who had recovered from COVID-19. J is TRBJ1-2 and V is TRBV6-1; a weak D match, TRBD1 (5 bases). The sample consisted of CD4+ T cells from blood, cultured in vitro, taken after SARS-CoV-2 vaccination. As DNA, the CDR3 is TGTGCCAGCAGTGAACCCGGGGGGACCAAGCACGGCTACACCTTC. Amino acid sequence: CASSEPGGTKHGYTF.